What follows are 5 T cell receptor beta chains derived from one specimen sequenced in a study of shared clonotypes between healthy human individuals. Profiled with immunoSEQ multiplex PCR; TCRdb holds only in-frame clones, not every one. The sample includes about 490,000 clones, around three quarters of them seen just once. Sequencing was done on a sample of PBMCs. The receptor source for this set is a middle-aged woman in good health. Some clones in this sample may be carry-over from other donors' samples.

The chain joins TRBV5-5 to TRBJ2-6, with D uncertain. The CDR3 totals 16 residues. V was clipped by 4 bases and J by 4 bases, with 15 bases between them. The germline V gene has CDR1 SGHKS and CDR2 YYEKEE (reference sequence). CDR3 amino acids: CASSPDRRVGANVLTF. The CDR3 region has the DNA TGTGCCAGCAGCCCCGACCGTCGGGTCGGGGCCAACGTCCTGACTTTC.

The chain carries TRBV6-6 and TRBJ1-3, with D possibly matching TRBD1 (5 bases). CDR3 size: 13 residues. Per the germline V gene, CDR1 is MNHNY and CDR2 is SVGAGI (reference sequence). The V and J ends lost 4 bases and 6 bases respectively, with 10 bases between them. CDR3 bases: TGTGCCAGCAGTTCGGGACTCTCAAACACCATATATTTT. Its protein is CASSSGLSNTIYF.

This chain links TRBV2 with TRBJ1-2; D not certain. This CDR3 has 14 amino acids. The germline CDR1 and CDR2 sequences are SNHLY and FYNNEI. V lost 7 bases and J 3 bases, leaving 15 bases between the germline ends. CDR3 coding DNA: TGTGCCAGCAAGGCACCCGTTGGAGACTATGGCTACACCTTC. This translates into CASKAPVGDYGYTF.

J is TRBJ2-1 and V is TRBV28; tentative D call: TRBD2 (6 bases). Germline V lookup: CDR1 MDHEN, CDR2 SYDVKM. The V end was cut by 3 bases, the J end by 0 bases, with 12 bases between. CDR3 length: 16 amino acids. The CDR3: CASSFRLVSSYNEQFF. The CDR3 DNA is TGTGCCAGCAGTTTCCGACTAGTTAGCTCCTACAATGAGCAGTTCTTC. Full variable domain (missing parts from reference TRBV28 and TRBJ2-1): DVKVTQSSRYLVKRTGEKVFLECVQDMDHENMFWYRQDPGLGLRLIYFSYDVKMKEKGDIPEGYSVSREKKERFSLILESASTNQTSMYLCASSFRLVSSYNEQFFGPGTRLTVL.

The J gene is TRBJ2-1, the V gene TRBV28, with 7 bases aligning to TRBD2. The CDR3 contains 16 residues. Germline CDR1 and CDR2: MDHEN and SYDVKM. V shed 3 bases, J shed 7 bases, and the junction held 12 bases outside the gene matches. CDR3 DNA sequence: TGTGCCAGCAGTTTGATTCGGCTACGGCGGGGGAATGAGCAGTTCTTC. Translating gives CASSLIRLRRGNEQFF.